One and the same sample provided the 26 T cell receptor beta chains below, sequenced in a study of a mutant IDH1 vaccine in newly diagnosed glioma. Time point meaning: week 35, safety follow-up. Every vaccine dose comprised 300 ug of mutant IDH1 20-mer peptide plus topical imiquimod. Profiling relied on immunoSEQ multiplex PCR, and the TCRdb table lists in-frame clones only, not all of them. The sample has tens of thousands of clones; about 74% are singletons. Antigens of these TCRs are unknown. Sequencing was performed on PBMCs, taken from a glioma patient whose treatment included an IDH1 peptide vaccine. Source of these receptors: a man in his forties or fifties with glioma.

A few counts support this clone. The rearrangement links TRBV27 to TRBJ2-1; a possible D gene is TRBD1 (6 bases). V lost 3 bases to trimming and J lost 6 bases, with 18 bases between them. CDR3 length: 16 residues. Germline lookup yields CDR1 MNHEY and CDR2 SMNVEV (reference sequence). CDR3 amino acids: CASSLPNRTGPNEQFF. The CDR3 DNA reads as TGTGCCAGCAGTTTGCCCAACAGAACAGGGCCCAATGAGCAGTTCTTC.

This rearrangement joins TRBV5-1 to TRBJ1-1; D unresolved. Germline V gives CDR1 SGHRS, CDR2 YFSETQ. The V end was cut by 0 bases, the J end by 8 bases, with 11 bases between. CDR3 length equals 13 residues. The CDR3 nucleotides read TGCGCCAGCAGCTTGGAGGGCACCCGGGAAGCTTTCTTT. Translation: CASSLEGTREAFF.

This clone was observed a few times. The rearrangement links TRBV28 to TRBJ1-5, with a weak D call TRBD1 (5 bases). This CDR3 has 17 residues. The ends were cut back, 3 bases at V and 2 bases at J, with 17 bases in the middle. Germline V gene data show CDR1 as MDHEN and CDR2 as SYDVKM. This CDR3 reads CASSFPSRVRGNQPQHF. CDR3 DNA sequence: TGTGCCAGCAGTTTCCCGAGCAGGGTCAGGGGCAATCAGCCCCAGCATTTT. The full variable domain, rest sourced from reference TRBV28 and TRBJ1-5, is DVKVTQSSRYLVKRTGEKVFLECVQDMDHENMFWYRQDPGLGLRLIYFSYDVKMKEKGDIPEGYSVSREKKERFSLILESASTNQTSMYLCASSFPSRVRGNQPQHFGDGTRLSIL.

CDR3: CASSIPRGGYGYTF. CDR3 nucleotides: TGTGCCAGCAGCATCCCCAGGGGTGGCTATGGCTACACCTTC. This chain links TRBV28 with TRBJ1-2; maybe TRBD1 (6 bases). The CDR3 runs 14 residues. Germline V lookup: CDR1 MDHEN, CDR2 SYDVKM. V was cut by 6 bases and J by 4 bases, with 15 bases left in between.

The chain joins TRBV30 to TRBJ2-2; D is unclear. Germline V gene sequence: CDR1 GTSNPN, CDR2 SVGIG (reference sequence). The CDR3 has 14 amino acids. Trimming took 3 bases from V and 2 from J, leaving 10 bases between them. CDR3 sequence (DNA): TGTGCCTGGAGCGAAAAGACTAACACCGGGGAGCTGTTTTTT. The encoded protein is CAWSEKTNTGELFF.

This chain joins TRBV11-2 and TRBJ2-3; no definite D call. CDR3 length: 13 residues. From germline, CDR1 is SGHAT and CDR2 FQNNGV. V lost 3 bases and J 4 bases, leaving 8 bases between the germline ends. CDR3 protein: CASSFPGPDTQYF. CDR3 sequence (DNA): TGTGCCAGCAGCTTTCCCGGGCCAGATACGCAGTATTTT.

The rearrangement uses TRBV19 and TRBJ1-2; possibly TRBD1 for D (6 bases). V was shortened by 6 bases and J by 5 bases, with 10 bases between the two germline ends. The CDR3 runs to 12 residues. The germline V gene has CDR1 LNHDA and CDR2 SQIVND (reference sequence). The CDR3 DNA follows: TGTGCCAGTAGCCAAGGGGGTTATGGCTACACCTTC. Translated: CASSQGGYGYTF.

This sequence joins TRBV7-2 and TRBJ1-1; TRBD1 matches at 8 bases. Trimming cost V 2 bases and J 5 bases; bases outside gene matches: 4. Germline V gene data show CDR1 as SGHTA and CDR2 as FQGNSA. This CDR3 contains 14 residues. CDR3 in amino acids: CASSLQGAWTEAFF. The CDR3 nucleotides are TGTGCCAGCAGCTTACAGGGGGCATGGACTGAAGCTTTCTTT.

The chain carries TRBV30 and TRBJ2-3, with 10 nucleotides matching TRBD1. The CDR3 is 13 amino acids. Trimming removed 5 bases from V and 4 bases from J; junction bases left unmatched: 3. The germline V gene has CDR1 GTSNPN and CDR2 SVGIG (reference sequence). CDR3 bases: TGTGCCTGGCAGACAGGGGGCTCAGATACGCAGTATTTT. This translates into CAWQTGGSDTQYF. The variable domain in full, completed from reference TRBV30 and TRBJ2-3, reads SQTIHQWPATLVQPVGSPLSLECTVEGTSNPNLYWYRQAAGRGLQLLFYSVGIGQISSEVPQNLSASRPQDRQFILSSKKLLLSDSGFYLCAWQTGGSDTQYFGPGTRLTVL.

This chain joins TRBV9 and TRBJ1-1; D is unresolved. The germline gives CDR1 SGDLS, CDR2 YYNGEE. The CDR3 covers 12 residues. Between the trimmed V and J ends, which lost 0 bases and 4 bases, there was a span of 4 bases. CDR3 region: CASSVEGTEAFF. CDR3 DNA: TGTGCCAGCAGCGTAGAAGGCACTGAAGCTTTCTTT.

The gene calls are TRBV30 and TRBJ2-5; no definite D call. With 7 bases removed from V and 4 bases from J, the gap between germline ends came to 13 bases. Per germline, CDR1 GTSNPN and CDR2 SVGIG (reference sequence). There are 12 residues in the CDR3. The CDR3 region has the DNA TGTGCCTCGGGTGGTTTGGGAGAGACCCAGTACTTC. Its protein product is CASGGLGETQYF.

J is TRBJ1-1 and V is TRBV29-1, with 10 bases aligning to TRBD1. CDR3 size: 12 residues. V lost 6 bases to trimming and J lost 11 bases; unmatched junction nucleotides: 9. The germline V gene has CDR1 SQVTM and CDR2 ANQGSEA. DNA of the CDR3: TGCAGCGTGGACAGGGGGTCCTCCGAGGCTTTCTTT. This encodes CSVDRGSSEAFF.

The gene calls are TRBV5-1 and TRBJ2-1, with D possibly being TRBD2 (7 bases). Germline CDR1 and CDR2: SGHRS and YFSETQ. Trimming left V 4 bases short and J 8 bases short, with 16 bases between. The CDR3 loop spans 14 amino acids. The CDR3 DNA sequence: TGCGCCAGCAGCGCCAGGGGAGGGTGGGATGAGCAGTTCTTC. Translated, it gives CASSARGGWDEQFF.

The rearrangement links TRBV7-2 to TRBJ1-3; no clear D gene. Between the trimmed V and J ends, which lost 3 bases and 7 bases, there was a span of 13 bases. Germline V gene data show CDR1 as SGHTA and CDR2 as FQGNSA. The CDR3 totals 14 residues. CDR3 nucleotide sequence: TGTGCCAGCAGCTTGGCCTCGGAAGCTAACACCATATATTTT. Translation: CASSLASEANTIYF.

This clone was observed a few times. DNA for the CDR3: TGTGCCAGCAGCTTAGGACCTGATCTTGGCAATCAGCCCCAGCATTTT. This translates into CASSLGPDLGNQPQHF. This chain joins TRBV11-2 and TRBJ1-5; D ambiguous. V shed 1 base and J shed 2 bases, with 12 bases lying between them. The CDR3 is 16 amino acids. The V gene's germline CDR1 is SGHAT and CDR2 FQNNGV. Together with reference TRBV11-2 and TRBJ1-5, the CDR3 gives the full variable domain: EAGVAQSPRYKIIEKRQSVAFWCNPISGHATLYWYQQILGQGPKLLIQFQNNGVVDDSQLPKDRFSAERLKGVDSTLKIQPAKLEDSAVYLCASSLGPDLGNQPQHFGDGTRLSIL.

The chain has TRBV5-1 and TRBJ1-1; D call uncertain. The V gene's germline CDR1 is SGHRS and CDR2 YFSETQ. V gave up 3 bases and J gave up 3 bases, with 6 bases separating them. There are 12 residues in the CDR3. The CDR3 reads CASSYGDTEAFF. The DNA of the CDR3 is TGCGCCAGCAGCTACGGGGACACTGAAGCTTTCTTT. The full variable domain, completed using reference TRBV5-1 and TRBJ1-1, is KAGVTQTPRYLIKTRGQQVTLSCSPISGHRSVSWYQQTPGQGLQFLFEYFSETQRNKGNFPGRFSGRQFSNSRSEMNVSTLELGDSALYLCASSYGDTEAFFGQGTRLTVV.

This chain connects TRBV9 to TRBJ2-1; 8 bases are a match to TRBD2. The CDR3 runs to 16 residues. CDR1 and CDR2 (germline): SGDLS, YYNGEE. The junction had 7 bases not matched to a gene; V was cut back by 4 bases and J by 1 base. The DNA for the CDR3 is TGTGCCAGCAGCCCCACCAGCGGGGGATCCTACAATGAGCAGTTCTTC. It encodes CASSPTSGGSYNEQFF.

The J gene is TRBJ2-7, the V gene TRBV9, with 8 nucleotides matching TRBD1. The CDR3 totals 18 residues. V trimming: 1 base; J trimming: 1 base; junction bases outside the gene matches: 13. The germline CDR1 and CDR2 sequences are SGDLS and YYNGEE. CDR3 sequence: CASSVSPTTGAGSYEQYF. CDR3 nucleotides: TGTGCCAGCAGCGTATCCCCCACGACAGGGGCGGGTTCCTACGAGCAGTACTTC.

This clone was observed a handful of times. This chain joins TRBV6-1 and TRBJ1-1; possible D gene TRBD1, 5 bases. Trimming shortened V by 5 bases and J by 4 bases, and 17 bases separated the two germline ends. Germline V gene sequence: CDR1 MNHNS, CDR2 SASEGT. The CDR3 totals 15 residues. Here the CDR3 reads CASSLQVQLATEAFF. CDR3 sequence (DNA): TGTGCCAGCAGTCTACAGGTTCAGCTGGCCACTGAAGCTTTCTTT.

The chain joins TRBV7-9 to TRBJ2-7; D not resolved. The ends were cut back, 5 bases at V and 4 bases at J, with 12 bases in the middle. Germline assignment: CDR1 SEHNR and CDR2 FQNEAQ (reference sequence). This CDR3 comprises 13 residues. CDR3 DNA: TGTGCCAGCAGCCCGAGAAACGAATACGAGCAGTACTTC. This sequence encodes CASSPRNEYEQYF.

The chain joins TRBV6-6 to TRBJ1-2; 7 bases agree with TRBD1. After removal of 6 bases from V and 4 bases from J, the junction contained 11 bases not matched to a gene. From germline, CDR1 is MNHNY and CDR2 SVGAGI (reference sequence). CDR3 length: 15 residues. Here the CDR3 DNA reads TGTGCCAGCAGGGGAGGGACAGAGGGACTCTATGGCTACACCTTC. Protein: CASRGGTEGLYGYTF.

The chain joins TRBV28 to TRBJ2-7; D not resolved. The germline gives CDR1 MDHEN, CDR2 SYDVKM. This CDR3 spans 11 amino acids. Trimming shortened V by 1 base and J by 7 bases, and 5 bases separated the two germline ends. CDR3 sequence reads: CASSLSREQYF. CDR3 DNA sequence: TGTGCCAGCAGTTTATCCCGGGAGCAGTACTTC.

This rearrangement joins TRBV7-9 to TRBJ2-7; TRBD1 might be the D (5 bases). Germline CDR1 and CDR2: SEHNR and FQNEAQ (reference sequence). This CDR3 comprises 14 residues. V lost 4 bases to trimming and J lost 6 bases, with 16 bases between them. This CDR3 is CASSSIGHPGEQYF. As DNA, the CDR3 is TGTGCCAGCAGCTCCATAGGACACCCTGGCGAGCAGTACTTC.

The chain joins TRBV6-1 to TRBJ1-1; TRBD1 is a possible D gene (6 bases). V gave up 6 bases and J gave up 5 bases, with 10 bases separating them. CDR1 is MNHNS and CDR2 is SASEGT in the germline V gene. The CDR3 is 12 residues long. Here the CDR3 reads CASSLRGTEAFF. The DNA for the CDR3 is TGTGCCAGCAGCCTGAGGGGGACTGAAGCTTTCTTT.

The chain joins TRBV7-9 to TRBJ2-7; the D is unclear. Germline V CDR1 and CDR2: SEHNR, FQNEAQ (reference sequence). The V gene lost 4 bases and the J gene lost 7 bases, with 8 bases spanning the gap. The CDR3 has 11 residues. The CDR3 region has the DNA TGTGCCAGCAGCTCCTTCGGAGAGCAGTACTTC. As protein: CASSSFGEQYF.

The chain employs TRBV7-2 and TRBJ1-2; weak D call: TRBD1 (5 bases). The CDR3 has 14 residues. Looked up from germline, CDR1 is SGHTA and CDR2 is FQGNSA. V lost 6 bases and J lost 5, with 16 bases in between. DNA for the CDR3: TGTGCCAGCAGTCCCAGGGTCGGGGAGTATGGCTACACCTTC. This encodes CASSPRVGEYGYTF.